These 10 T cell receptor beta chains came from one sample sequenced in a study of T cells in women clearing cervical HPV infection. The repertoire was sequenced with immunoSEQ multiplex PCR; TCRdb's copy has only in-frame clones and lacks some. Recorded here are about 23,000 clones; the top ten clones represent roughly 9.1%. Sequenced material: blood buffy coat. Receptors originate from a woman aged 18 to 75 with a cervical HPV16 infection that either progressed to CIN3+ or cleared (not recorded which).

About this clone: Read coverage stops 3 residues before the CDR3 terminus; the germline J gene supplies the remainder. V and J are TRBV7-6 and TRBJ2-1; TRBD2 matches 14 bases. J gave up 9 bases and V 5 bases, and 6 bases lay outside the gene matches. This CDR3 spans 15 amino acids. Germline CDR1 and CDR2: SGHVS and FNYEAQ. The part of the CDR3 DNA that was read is TGTGCCAGCAGCCAGGGACTAGCGGGGGTAGGTGAG. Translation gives CASSQGLAGVGE. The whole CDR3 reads CASSQGLAGVGEQFF.

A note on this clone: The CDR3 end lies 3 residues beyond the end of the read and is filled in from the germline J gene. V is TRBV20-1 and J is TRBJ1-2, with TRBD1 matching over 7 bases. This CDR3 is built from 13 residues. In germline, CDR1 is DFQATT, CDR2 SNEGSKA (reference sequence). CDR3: CSAPTRQGRGYTF. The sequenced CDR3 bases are TGCAGTGCGCCGACTCGACAGGGTAGGGGC.

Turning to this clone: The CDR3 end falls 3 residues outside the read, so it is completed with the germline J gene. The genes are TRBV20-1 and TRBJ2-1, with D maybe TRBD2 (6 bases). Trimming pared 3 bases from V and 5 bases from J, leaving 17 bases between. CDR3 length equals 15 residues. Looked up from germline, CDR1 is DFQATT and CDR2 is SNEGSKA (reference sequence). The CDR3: CSASTPGLRDNEQFF. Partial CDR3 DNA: TGCAGTGCTAGTACACCGGGACTTCGCGACAATGAG.

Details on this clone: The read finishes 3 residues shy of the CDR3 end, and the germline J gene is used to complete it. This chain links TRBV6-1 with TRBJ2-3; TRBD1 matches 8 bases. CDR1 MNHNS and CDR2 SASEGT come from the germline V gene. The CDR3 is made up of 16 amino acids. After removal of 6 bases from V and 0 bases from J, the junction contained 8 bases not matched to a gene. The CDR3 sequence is CASRERDRSSTDTQYF. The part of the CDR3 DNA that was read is TGTGCCAGCAGGGAAAGGGACAGGTCAAGCACAGATACG.

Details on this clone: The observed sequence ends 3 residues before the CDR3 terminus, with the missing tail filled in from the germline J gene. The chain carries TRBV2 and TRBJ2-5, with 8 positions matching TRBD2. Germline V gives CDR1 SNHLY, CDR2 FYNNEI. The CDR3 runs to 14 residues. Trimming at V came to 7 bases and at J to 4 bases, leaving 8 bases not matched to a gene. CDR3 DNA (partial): TGTGCCAGCACCCCGCAGCGGGGGTCAGAGACC. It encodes CASTPQRGSET. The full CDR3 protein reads CASTPQRGSETQYF.

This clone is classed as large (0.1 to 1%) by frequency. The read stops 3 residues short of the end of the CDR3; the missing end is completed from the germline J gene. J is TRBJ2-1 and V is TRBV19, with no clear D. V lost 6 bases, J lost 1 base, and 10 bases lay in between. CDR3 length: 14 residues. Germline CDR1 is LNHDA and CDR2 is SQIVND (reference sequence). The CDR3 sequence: CASRSGLSYNEQFF. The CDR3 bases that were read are TGTGCCAGTAGATCCGGTCTATCCTACAATGAG.

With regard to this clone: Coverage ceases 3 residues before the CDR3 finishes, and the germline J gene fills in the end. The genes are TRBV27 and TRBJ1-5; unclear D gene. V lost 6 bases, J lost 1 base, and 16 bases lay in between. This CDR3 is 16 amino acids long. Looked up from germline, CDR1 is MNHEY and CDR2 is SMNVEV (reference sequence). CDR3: CASSPEAAGSNQPQHF. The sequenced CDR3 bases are TGTGCCAGCAGCCCTGAGGCAGCGGGGAGCAATCAGCCC.

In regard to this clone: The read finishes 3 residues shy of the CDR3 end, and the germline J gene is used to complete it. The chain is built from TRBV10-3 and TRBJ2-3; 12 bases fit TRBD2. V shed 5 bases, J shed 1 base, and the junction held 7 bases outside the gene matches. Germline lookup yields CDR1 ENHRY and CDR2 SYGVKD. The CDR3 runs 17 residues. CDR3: CAISPGTSGFGTDTQYF. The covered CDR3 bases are TGTGCCATCAGTCCCGGGACTAGCGGGTTCGGCACAGATACG.

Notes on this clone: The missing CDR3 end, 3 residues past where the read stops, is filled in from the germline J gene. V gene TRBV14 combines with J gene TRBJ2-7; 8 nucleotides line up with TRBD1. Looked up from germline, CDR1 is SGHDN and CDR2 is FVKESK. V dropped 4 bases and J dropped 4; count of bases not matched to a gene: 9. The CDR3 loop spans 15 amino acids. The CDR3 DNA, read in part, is TGTGCCAGCAGCCGCCTATCCGGGACAGGATACGAG. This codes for CASSRLSGTGYE. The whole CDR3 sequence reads CASSRLSGTGYEQYF. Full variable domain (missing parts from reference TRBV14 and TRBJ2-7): EAGVTQFPSHSVIEKGQTVTLRCDPISGHDNLYWYRRVMGKEIKFLLHFVKESKQDESGMPNNRFLAERTGGTYSTLKVQPAELEDSGVYFCASSRLSGTGYEQYFGPGTRLTVT.

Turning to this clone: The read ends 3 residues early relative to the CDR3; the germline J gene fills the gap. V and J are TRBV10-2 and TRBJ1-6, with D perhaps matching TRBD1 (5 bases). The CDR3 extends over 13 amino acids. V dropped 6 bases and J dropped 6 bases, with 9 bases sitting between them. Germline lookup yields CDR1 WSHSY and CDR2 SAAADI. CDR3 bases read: TGCGCCAGCAGCAATCAGGGTAATTCACCC. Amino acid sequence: CASSNQGNSP. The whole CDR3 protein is CASSNQGNSPLHF.